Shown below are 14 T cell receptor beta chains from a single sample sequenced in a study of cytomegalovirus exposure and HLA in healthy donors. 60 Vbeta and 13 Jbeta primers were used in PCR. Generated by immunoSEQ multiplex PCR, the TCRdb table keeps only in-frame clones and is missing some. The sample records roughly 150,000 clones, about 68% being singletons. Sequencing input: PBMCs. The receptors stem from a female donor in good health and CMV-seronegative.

For the CDR3, the DNA is TGTGCCAGCAGCCCAACCCTAAACTACGAGCAGTACTTC. Translated, it gives CASSPTLNYEQYF. The chain joins TRBV6-5 to TRBJ2-7; D is undetermined. V lost 6 bases to trimming and J lost 3 bases, with 12 bases between them. This CDR3 is 13 amino acids long. Germline CDR1 MNHEY, CDR2 SVGAGI.

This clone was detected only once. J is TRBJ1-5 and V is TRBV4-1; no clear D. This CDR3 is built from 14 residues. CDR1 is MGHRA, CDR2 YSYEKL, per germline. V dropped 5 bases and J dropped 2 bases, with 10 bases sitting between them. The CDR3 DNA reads TGCGCCAGCAGCGTGGAGGTTGGCAATCAGCCCCAGCATTTT. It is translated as CASSVEVGNQPQHF.

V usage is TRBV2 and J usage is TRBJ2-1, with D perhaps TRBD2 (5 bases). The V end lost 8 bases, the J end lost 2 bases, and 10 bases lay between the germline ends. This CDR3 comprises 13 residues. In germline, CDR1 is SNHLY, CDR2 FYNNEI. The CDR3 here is CASASWAYNEQFF. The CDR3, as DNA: TGTGCCAGCGCTAGCTGGGCCTACAATGAGCAGTTCTTC.

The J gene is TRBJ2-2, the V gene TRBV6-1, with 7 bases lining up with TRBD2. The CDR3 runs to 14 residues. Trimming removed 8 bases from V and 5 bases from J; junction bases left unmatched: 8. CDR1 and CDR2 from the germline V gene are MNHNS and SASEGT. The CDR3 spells CASGGGIWTGELFF. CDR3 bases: TGTGCCAGCGGGGGGGGAATCTGGACCGGGGAGCTGTTTTTT.

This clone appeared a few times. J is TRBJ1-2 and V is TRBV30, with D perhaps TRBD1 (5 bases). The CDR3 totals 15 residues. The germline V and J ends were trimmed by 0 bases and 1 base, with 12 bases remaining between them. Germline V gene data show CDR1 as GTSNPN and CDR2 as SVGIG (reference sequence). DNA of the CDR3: TGTGCCTGGAGTGTAAAAGGGGTTTTTAACTATGGCTACACCTTC. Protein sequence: CAWSVKGVFNYGYTF.

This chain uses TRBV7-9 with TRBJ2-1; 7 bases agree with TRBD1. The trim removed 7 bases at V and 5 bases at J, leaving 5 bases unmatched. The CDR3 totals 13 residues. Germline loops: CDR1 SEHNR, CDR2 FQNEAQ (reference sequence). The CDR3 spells CASTNRGHNEQFF. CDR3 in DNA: TGTGCCAGCACCAATAGGGGGCACAATGAGCAGTTCTTC. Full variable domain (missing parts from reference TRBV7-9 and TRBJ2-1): DTGVSQNPRHKITKRGQNVTFRCDPISEHNRLYWYRQTLGQGPEFLTYFQNEAQLEKSRLLSDRFSAERPKGSFSTLEIQRTEQGDSAMYLCASTNRGHNEQFFGPGTRLTVL.

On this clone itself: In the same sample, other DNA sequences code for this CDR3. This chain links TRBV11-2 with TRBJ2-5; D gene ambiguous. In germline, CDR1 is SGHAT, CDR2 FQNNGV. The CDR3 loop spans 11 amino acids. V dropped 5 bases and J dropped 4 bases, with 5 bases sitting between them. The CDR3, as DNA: TGTGCCAGCAGCCCGGGAGAGACCCAGTACTTC. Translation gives CASSPGETQYF. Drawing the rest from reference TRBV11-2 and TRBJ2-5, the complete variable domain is EAGVAQSPRYKIIEKRQSVAFWCNPISGHATLYWYQQILGQGPKLLIQFQNNGVVDDSQLPKDRFSAERLKGVDSTLKIQPAKLEDSAVYLCASSPGETQYFGPGTRLLVL.

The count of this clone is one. CDR3 nucleotide sequence: TGTGCCAGCGGGGGACAGTTTAATGAAAAACTGTTTTTT. Translation: CASGGQFNEKLFF. The chain employs TRBV28 and TRBJ1-4, with 7 bases lining up with TRBD1. The CDR3 spans 13 residues. V shed 8 bases, J shed 4 bases, and the junction held 4 bases outside the gene matches. The germline V gene encodes CDR1 MDHEN and CDR2 SYDVKM.

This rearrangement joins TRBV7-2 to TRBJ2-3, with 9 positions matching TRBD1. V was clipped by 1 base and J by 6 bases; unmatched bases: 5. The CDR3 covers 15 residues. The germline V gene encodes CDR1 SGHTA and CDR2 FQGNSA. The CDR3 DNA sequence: TGTGCCAGCAGCTTAGACAGGGGGCGTGTGGATACGCAGTATTTT. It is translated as CASSLDRGRVDTQYF.

The CDR3 coding sequence is TGCGCCAGCAGCCAAGATCGTTCCAGGGGGCGCCGAGAGACCCAGTACTTC. Translating it yields CASSQDRSRGRRETQYF. The chain uses TRBV4-3 and TRBJ2-5; 8 nucleotides agree with TRBD1. The CDR3 has 17 residues. The J segment lost 4 bases and the V segment lost 0 bases, leaving 10 bases of the junction unmatched. In germline, CDR1 is LGHNA, CDR2 YSLEER.

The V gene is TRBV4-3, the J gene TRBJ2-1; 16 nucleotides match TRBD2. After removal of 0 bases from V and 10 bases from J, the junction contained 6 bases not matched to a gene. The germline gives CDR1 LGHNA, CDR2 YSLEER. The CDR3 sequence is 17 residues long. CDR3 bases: TGCGCCAGCAGCCAAGATGGGACTAGCGGGGGGGGGATGGAGCAGTTCTTC. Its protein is CASSQDGTSGGGMEQFF.

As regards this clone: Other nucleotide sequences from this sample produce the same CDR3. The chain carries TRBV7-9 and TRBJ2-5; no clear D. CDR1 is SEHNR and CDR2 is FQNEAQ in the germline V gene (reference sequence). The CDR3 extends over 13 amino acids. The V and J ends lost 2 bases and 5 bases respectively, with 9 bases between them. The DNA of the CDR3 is TGTGCCAGCAGCTTAACGGGTGGGGAGACCCAGTACTTC. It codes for CASSLTGGETQYF.

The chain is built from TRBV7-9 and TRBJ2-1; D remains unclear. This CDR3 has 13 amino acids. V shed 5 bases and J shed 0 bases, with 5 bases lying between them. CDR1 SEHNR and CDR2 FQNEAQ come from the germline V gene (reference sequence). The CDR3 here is CASSPGSYNEQFF. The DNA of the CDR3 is TGTGCCAGCAGCCCGGGCTCCTACAATGAGCAGTTCTTC.

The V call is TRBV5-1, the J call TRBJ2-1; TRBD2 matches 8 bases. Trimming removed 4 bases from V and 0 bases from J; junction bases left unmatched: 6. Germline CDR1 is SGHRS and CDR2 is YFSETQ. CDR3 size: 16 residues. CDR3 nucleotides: TGCGCCAGCAGCCGCGTAGCGGGGAGCTCCTACAATGAGCAGTTCTTC. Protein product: CASSRVAGSSYNEQFF.